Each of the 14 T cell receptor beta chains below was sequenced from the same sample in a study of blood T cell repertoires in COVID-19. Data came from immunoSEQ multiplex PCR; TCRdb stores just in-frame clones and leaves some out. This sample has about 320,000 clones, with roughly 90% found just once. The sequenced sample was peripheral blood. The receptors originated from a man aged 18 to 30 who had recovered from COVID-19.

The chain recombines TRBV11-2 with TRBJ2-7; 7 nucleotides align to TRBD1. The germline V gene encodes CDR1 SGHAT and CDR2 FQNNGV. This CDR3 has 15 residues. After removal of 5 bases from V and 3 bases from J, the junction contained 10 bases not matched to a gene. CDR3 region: CASSPLSGQLYEQYF. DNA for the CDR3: TGTGCCAGCAGCCCCCTCTCGGGACAGCTCTACGAGCAGTACTTC.

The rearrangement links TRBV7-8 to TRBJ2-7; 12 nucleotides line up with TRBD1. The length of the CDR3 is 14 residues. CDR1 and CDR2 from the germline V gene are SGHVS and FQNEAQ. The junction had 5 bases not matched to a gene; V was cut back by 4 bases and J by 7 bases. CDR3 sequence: CASSSGQGAKEQYF. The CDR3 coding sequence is TGTGCCAGCAGCTCGGGACAGGGGGCGAAGGAGCAGTACTTC.

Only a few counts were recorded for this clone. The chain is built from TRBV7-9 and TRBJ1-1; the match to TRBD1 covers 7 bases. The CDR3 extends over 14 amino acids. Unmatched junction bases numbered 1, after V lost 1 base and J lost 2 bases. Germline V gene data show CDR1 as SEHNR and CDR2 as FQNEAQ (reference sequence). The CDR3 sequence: CASSLEGANTEAFF. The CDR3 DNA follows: TGTGCCAGCAGCTTAGAGGGGGCCAACACTGAAGCTTTCTTT.

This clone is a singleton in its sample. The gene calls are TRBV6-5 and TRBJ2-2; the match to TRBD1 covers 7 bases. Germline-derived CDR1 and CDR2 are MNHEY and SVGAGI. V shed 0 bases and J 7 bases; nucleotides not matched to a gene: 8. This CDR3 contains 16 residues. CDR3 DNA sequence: TGTGCCAGCAGTTACTCCTGGGCAGGGGGTGGCGGGGAGCTGTTTTTT. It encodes CASSYSWAGGGGELFF.

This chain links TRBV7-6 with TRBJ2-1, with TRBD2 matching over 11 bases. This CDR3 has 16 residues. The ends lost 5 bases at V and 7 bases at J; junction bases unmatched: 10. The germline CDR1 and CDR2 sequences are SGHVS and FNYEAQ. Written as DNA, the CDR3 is TGTGCCAGCAGCACCATAGCGGGAGGGCCGGGGAATGAGCAGTTCTTC. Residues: CASSTIAGGPGNEQFF. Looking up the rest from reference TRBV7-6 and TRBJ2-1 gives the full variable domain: GAGVSQSPRYKVTKRGQDVALRCDPISGHVSLYWYRQALGQGPEFLTYFNYEAQQDKSGLPNDRFSAERPEGSISTLTIQRTEQRDSAMYRCASSTIAGGPGNEQFFGPGTRLTVL.

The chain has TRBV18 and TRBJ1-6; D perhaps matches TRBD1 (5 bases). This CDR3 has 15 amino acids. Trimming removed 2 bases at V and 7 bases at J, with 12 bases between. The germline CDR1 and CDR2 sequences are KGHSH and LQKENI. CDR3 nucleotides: TGTGCCAGCTCACCAGGAACAGGCCGAAATTCACCCCTCCACTTT. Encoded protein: CASSPGTGRNSPLHF.

Here the CDR3 DNA reads TGTGCCTGGAGTGTCGAAGAGACAGGGGGCCACGAGCAGTACTTC. Residues: CAWSVEETGGHEQYF. The chain has TRBV30 and TRBJ2-7, with 10 bases aligning to TRBD1. CDR3 length: 15 amino acids. V shed 0 bases, J shed 5 bases, and the junction held 7 bases outside the gene matches. CDR1 and CDR2 from the germline V gene are GTSNPN and SVGIG (reference sequence).

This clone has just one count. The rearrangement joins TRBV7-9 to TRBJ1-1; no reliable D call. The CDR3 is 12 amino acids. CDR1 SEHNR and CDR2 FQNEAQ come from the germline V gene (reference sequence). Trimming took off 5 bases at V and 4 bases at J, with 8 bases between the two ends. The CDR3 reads CASSSPGTEAFF. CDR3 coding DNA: TGTGCCAGCAGCAGCCCGGGCACTGAAGCTTTCTTT.

The CDR3 reads CASSPPGLAGDRELFF. DNA of the CDR3: TGTGCCAGCAGCCCCCCCGGTTTAGCAGGGGACCGGGAGCTGTTTTTT. This rearrangement joins TRBV9 to TRBJ2-2; possibly TRBD1 for D (6 bases). V lost 4 bases and J 9 bases, leaving 22 bases between the germline ends. The CDR3 is 16 amino acids. Germline V CDR1 and CDR2: SGDLS, YYNGEE.

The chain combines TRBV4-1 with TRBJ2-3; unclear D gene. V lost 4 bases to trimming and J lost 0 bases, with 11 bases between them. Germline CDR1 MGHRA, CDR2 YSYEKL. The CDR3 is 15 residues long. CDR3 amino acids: CASSLGPASTDTQYF. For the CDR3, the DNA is TGCGCCAGCAGCCTTGGGCCGGCTAGCACAGATACGCAGTATTTT.

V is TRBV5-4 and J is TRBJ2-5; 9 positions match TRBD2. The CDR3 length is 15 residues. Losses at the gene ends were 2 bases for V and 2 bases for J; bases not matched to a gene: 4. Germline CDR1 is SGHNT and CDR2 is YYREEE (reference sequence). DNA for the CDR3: TGTGCCAGCAGCTTCCGGACTAGCGAACAAGAGACCCAGTACTTC. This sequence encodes CASSFRTSEQETQYF.

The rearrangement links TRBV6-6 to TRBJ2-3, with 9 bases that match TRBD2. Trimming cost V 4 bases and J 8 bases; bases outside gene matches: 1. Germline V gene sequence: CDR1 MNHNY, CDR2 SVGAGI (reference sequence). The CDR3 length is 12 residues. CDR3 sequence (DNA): TGTGCCAGCAGTTCAGCGGGGGGTACGCAGTATTTT. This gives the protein CASSSAGGTQYF.

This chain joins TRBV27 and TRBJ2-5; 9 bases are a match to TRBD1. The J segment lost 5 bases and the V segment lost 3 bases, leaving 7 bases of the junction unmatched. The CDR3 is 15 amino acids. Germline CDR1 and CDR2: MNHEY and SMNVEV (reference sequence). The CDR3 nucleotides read TGTGCCAGCAGTTTCGACAGGGGGAGTTCGGAGACCCAGTACTTC. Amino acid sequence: CASSFDRGSSETQYF.

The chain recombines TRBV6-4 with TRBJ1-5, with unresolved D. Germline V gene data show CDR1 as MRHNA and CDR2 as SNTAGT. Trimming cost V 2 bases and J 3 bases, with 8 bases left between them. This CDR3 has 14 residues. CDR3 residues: CASSDRQANQPQHF. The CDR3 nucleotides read TGTGCCAGCAGTGACCGCCAGGCCAATCAGCCCCAGCATTTT.